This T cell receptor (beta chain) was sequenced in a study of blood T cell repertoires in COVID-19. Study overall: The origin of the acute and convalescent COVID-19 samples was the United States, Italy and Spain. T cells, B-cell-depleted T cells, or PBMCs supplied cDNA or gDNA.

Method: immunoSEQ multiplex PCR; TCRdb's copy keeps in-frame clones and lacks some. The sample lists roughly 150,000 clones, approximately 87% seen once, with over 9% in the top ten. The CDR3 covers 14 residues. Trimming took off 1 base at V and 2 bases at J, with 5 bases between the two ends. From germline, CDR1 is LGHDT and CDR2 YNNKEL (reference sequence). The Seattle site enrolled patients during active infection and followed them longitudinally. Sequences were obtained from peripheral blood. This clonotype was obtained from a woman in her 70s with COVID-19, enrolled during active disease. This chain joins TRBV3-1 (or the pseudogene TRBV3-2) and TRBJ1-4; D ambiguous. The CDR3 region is CASSQGPTNEKLFF. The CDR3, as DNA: TGTGCCAGCAGCCAAGGGCCGACTAATGAAAAACTGTTTTTT.